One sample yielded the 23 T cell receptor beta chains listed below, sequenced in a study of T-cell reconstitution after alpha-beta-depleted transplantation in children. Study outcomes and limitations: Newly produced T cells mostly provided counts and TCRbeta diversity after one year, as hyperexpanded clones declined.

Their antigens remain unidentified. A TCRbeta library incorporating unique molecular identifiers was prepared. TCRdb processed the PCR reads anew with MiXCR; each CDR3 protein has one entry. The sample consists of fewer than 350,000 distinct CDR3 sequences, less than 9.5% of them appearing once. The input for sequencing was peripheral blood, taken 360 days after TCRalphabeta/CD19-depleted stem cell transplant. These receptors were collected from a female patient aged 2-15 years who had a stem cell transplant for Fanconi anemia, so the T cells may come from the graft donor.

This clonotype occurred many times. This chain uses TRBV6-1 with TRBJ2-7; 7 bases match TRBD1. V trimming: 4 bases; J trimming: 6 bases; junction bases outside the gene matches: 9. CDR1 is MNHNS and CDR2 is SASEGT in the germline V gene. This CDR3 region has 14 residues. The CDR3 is CASSGQGRSLEQYF. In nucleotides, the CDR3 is TGTGCCAGCAGTGGACAGGGCCGGTCGCTCGAGCAGTACTTC.

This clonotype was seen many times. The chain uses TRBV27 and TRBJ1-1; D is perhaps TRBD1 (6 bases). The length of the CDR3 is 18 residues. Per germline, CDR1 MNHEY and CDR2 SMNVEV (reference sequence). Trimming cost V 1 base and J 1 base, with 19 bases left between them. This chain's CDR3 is CASSLLTGGNLANTEAFF. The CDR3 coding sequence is TGTGCCAGCAGTTTATTGACAGGTGGTAATCTGGCGAACACTGAAGCTTTCTTT.

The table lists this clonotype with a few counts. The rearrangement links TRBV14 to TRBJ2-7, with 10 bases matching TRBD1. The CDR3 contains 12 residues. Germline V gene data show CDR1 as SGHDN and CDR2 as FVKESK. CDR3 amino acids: CASSWDRGELFV. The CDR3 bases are TGTGCCAGCAGCTGGGACAGGGGCGAATTGTTCGTC.

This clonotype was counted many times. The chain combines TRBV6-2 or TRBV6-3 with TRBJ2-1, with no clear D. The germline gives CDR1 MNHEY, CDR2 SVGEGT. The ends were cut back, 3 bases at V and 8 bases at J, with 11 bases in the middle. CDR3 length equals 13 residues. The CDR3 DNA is TGTGCCAGCAGTTATTTAGTCAGCGATGAGCAGTTCTTC. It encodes CASSYLVSDEQFF.

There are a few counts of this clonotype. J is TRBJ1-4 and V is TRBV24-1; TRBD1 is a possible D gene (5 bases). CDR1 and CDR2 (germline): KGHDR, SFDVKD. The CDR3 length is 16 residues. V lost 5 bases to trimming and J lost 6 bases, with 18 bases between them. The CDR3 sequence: CATSAGRGRPDEKLFF. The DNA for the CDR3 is TGTGCCACCAGTGCTGGACGGGGACGGCCGGATGAAAAACTGTTTTTT.

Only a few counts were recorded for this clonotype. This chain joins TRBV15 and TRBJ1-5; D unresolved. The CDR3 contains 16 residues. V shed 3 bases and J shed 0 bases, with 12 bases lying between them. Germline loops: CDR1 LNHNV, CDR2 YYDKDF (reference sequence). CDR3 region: CATSSTPGYSNQPQHF. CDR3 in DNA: TGTGCCACCAGCAGTACACCAGGTTATAGCAATCAGCCCCAGCATTTT.

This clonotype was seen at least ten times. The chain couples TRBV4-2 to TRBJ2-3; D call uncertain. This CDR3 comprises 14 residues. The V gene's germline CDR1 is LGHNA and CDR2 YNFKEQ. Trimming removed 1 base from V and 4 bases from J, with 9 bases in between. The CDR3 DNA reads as TGTGCCAGCAGCCAAGTTTGGCAAGCAGATACGCAGTATTTT. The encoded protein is CASSQVWQADTQYF.

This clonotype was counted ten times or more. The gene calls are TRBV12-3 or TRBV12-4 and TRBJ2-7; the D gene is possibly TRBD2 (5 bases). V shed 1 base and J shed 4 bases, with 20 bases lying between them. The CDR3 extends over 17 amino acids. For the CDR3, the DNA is TGTGCCAGCAGTTTAGAGGTATTGTCGGACGGGAATTACGAGCAGTACTTC. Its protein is CASSLEVLSDGNYEQYF.

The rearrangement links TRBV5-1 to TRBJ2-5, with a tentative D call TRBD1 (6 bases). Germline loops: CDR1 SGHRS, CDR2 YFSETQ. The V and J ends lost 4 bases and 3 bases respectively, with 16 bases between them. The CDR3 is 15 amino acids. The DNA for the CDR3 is TGCGCCAGCAGCCGACAGACAGGTAACAAAGAGACCCAGTACTTC. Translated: CASSRQTGNKETQYF.

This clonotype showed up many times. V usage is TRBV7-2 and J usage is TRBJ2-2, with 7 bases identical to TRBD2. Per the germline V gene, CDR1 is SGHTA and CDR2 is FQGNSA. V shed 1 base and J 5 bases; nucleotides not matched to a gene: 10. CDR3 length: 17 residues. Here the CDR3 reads CASSLVRPSGGTGELFF. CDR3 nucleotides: TGTGCCAGCAGCTTAGTTAGGCCATCGGGAGGTACCGGGGAGCTGTTTTTT.

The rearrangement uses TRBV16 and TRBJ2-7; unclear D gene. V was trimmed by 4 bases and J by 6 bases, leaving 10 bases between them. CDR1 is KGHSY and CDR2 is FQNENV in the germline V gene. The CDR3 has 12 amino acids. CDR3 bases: TGTGCCAGCAGCCCGGGCGGCCGCGAGCAGTACTTC. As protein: CASSPGGREQYF.

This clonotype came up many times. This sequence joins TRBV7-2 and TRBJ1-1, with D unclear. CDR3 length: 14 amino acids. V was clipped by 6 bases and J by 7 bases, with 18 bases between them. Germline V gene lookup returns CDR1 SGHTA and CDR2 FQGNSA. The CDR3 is CASRAERFQVEAFF. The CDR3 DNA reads TGTGCCAGCAGGGCAGAGCGGTTTCAAGTTGAAGCTTTCTTT.

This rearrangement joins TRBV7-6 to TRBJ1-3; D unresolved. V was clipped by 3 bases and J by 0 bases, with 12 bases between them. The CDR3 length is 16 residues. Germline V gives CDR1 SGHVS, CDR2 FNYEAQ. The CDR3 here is CASSFQTGLSGNTIYF. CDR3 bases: TGTGCCAGCAGCTTCCAGACTGGCCTCTCTGGAAACACCATATATTTT.

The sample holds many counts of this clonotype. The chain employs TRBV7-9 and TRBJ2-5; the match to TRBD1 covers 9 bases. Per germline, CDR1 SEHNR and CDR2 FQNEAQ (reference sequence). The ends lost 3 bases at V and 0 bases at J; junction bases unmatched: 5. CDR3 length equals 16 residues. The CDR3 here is CASSLTGGPYQETQYF. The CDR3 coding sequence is TGTGCCAGCAGCTTGACAGGGGGACCGTACCAAGAGACCCAGTACTTC.

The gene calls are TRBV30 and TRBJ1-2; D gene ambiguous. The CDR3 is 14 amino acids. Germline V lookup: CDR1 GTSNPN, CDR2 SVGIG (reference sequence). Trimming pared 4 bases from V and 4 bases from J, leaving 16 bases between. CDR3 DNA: TGTGCCTGGACCTCATCTGCCGAAATCTATGGCTACACCTTC. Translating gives CAWTSSAEIYGYTF.

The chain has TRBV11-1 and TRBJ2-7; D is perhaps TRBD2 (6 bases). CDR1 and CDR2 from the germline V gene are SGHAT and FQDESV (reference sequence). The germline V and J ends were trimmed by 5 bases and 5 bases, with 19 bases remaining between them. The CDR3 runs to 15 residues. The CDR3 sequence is CASSPVRLVSNEQYF. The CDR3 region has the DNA TGTGCCAGCAGCCCCGTCCGACTAGTGAGTAACGAGCAGTACTTC.

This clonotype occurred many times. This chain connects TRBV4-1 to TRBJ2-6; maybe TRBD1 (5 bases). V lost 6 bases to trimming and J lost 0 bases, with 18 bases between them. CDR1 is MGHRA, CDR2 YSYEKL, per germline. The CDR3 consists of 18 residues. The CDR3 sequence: CASRIFTGHTSGANVLTF. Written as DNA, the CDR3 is TGCGCCAGCAGGATTTTTACAGGACATACCTCTGGGGCCAACGTCCTGACTTTC.

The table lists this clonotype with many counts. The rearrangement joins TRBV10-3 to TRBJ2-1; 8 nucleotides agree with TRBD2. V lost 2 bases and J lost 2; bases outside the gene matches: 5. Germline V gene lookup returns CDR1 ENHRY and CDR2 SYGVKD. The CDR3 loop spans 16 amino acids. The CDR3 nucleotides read TGTGCCATCAGTGAGGGCGGGGGGCGCACCTACAATGAGCAGTTCTTC. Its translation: CAISEGGGRTYNEQFF.

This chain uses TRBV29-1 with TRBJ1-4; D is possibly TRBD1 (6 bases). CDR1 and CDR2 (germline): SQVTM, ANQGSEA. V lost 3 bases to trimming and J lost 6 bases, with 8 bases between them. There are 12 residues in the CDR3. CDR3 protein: CSVEGADEKLFF. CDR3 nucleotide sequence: TGCAGCGTTGAGGGGGCTGATGAAAAACTGTTTTTT.

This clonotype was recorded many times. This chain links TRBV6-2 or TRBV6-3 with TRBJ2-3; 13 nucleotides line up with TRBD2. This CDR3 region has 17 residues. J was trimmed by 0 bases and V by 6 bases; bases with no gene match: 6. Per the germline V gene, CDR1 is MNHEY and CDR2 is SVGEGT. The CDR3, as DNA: TGTGCCAGCAGCTCCGGGACTAGCGGGGTTAGCACAGATACGCAGTATTTT. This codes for CASSSGTSGVSTDTQYF.

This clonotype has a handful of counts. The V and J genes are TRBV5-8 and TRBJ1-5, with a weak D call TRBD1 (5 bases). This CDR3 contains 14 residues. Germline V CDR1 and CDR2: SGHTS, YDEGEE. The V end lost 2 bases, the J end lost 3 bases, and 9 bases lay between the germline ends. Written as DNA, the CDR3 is TGTGCCAGCAGCTTCCTCAGGGACAATCAGCCCCAGCATTTT. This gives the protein CASSFLRDNQPQHF.

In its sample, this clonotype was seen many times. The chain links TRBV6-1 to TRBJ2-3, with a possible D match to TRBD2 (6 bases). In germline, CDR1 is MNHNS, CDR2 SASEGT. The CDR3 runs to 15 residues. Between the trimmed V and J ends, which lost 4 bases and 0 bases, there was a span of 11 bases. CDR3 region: CASSATSFSTDTQYF. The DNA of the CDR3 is TGTGCCAGCAGTGCCACTAGCTTTAGCACAGATACGCAGTATTTT.

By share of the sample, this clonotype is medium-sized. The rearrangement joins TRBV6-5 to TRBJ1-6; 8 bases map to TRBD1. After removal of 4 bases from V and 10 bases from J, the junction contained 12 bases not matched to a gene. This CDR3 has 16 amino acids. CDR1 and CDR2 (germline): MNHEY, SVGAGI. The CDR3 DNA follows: TGTGCCAGCAGTTTCCCCGGACAGGGAGGAGTGTCACCCCTCCACTTT. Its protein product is CASSFPGQGGVSPLHF.